Presented here are 16 T cell receptor beta chains from one specimen sequenced in a study of blood T cell repertoires in COVID-19. Sequencing used immunoSEQ multiplex PCR; TCRdb keeps in-frame clones, though not all of them. The table has roughly 40,000 clones, around 76% seen once. Sequences were obtained from peripheral blood. These receptors originate from a man in his 70s with active or convalescent COVID-19.

This chain links TRBV5-1 with TRBJ1-2; D is ambiguous. The CDR3 runs 12 residues. V gave up 0 bases and J gave up 7 bases, with 7 bases separating them. Germline V gene data show CDR1 as SGHRS and CDR2 as YFSETQ. The CDR3 loop is CASSLVGSGYTF. CDR3 in DNA: TGCGCCAGCAGCTTGGTAGGGAGTGGCTACACCTTC.

V and J are TRBV11-2 and TRBJ2-7; 10 positions agree with TRBD1. The CDR3 loop spans 15 amino acids. The V gene's germline CDR1 is SGHAT and CDR2 FQNNGV. The trim removed 6 bases at V and 2 bases at J, leaving 7 bases unmatched. CDR3 in amino acids: CASRFTGQGAYEQYF. The CDR3 DNA sequence: TGTGCCAGCAGGTTTACCGGACAGGGGGCCTACGAGCAGTACTTC.

This clone was counted only a few times. The chain is built from TRBV6-5 and TRBJ1-2; tentative D call: TRBD1 (5 bases). Trimming left V 7 bases short and J 8 bases short, with 20 bases between. Per the germline V gene, CDR1 is MNHEY and CDR2 is SVGAGI. The CDR3 spans 14 residues. This chain's CDR3 is CASTTLGREWGYTF. CDR3 nucleotides: TGTGCCAGCACCACATTAGGCAGGGAATGGGGCTACACCTTC.

The V call is TRBV7-3, the J call TRBJ1-6, with TRBD1 matching over 8 bases. CDR1 is SGHTA, CDR2 FQGTGA, per germline. The CDR3 runs to 14 residues. With 2 bases clipped from V and 6 bases from J, the junction kept 0 bases outside the gene matches. CDR3 in DNA: TGTGCCAGCAGCTTAGACAGGGGTAATTCACCCCTCCACTTT. This codes for CASSLDRGNSPLHF.

This clone was detected only once. The CDR3 DNA reads as TGTGCCAGCAGTCCACCTCTACAGGGGTGGGGCACTGAAGCTTTCTTT. Translating it yields CASSPPLQGWGTEAFF. V is TRBV5-6 and J is TRBJ1-1; 7 positions agree with TRBD1. The length of the CDR3 is 16 residues. The trim removed 5 bases at V and 4 bases at J, leaving 14 bases unmatched. Germline CDR1 is SGHDT and CDR2 is YYEEEE.

The rearrangement joins TRBV28 to TRBJ1-6; tentatively, D is TRBD1 (5 bases). Trimming removed 1 base from V and 2 bases from J, with 12 bases in between. The germline CDR1 and CDR2 sequences are MDHEN and SYDVKM. This CDR3 comprises 17 residues. In DNA, the CDR3 is TGTGCCAGCAGTTTATACCAGGGTAACACCTATAATTCACCCCTCCACTTT. Translating gives CASSLYQGNTYNSPLHF.

This clone has only one observation. This chain connects TRBV25-1 to TRBJ2-3, with D unclear. The CDR3 has 11 residues. The V gene lost 6 bases and the J gene lost 3 bases, with 4 bases spanning the gap. Looked up from germline, CDR1 is MGHDK and CDR2 is SYGVNS. The DNA for the CDR3 is TGTGCCAGCAGACAAACAGATACGCAGTATTTT. Its translation: CASRQTDTQYF.

The chain links TRBV6-5 to TRBJ2-3; weak D call: TRBD1 (6 bases). Germline CDR1 and CDR2: MNHEY and SVGAGI. This CDR3 region has 15 residues. V was clipped by 0 bases and J by 2 bases, with 9 bases between them. The CDR3, as DNA: TGTGCCAGCAGTTACTCGGGACAACTCACAGATACGCAGTATTTT. Its translation is CASSYSGQLTDTQYF.

The rearrangement joins TRBV5-1 to TRBJ2-7; 8 positions agree with TRBD1. The germline V gene encodes CDR1 SGHRS and CDR2 YFSETQ. The V segment lost 5 bases and the J segment 2 bases; nucleotides outside the gene matches: 9. The length of the CDR3 is 15 residues. The CDR3 region is CASRVLAGQAYEQYF. The CDR3 DNA is TGCGCCAGCAGAGTACTGGCGGGACAGGCCTACGAGCAGTACTTC.

This clone was observed a few times. CDR3 sequence reads: CASSQGPPQGDAPLHF. Here the CDR3 DNA reads TGCGCCAGCAGCCAAGGGCCCCCACAGGGGGATGCACCCCTCCACTTT. The V and J genes are TRBV4-1 and TRBJ1-6; 8 positions agree with TRBD1. CDR1 is MGHRA and CDR2 is YSYEKL in the germline V gene. The CDR3 has 16 amino acids. Trimming removed 1 base from V and 11 bases from J; junction bases left unmatched: 10.

Written as DNA, the CDR3 is TGTGCCAGCAGCCCTCGGGGGTCGTCAGGGCGGGAAAAACTGTTTTTT. The encoded protein is CASSPRGSSGREKLFF. The chain couples TRBV28 to TRBJ1-4, with D possibly being TRBD1 (5 bases). The CDR3 is made up of 16 amino acids. Germline-derived CDR1 and CDR2 are MDHEN and SYDVKM. Trimming took 6 bases from V and 8 from J, leaving 22 bases between them. The full variable domain, in which reference TRBV28 and TRBJ1-4 provide the parts outside the CDR3, is DVKVTQSSRYLVKRTGEKVFLECVQDMDHENMFWYRQDPGLGLRLIYFSYDVKMKEKGDIPEGYSVSREKKERFSLILESASTNQTSMYLCASSPRGSSGREKLFFGSGTQLSVL.

V gene TRBV5-8 combines with J gene TRBJ2-3; a weak D match, TRBD2 (7 bases). The V end lost 1 base, the J end lost 8 bases, and 8 bases lay between the germline ends. Germline lookup yields CDR1 SGHTS and CDR2 YDEGEE. This CDR3 comprises 12 residues. CDR3 DNA: TGTGCCAGCAGCTTGAGGGGGGGTACGCAGTATTTT. Protein sequence: CASSLRGGTQYF.

CDR3 residues: CASSPNQSGQGYGYTF. In nucleotides, the CDR3 is TGTGCCAGCTCACCAAATCAGTCGGGACAGGGCTATGGCTACACCTTC. The genes are TRBV18 and TRBJ1-2; 9 bases are shared with TRBD1. This CDR3 has 16 residues. Germline V gene sequence: CDR1 KGHSH, CDR2 LQKENI. With V trimmed by 2 bases and J by 4 bases, 8 bases remained unmatched.

In regard to this clone: One end of the junction does not line up with germline, which may come from a read error. This sequence joins TRBV27 and TRBJ2-3, with TRBD2 matching over 16 bases. The germline CDR1 and CDR2 sequences are MNHEY and SMNVEV (reference sequence). The CDR3 runs to 15 residues. This CDR3 reads CLSGTSGGAGDTQYF. CDR3 sequence (DNA): TGCCTTTCCGGGACTAGCGGGGGGGCAGGAGATACGCAGTATTTT.

The rearrangement links TRBV13 to TRBJ1-3; 8 bases align to TRBD1. The germline CDR1 and CDR2 sequences are PRHDT and FYEKMQ (reference sequence). The CDR3 has 15 residues. J was trimmed by 7 bases and V by 4 bases; bases with no gene match: 9. The CDR3 region is CASSSPGTGSNTIYF. In DNA form, the CDR3 reads TGTGCCAGCAGCTCGCCGGGGACAGGATCGAACACCATATATTTT.

The rearrangement links TRBV5-4 to TRBJ2-1, with 7 positions matching TRBD1. The CDR3 has 18 residues. The ends lost 3 bases at V and 3 bases at J; junction bases unmatched: 15. Germline V gives CDR1 SGHNT, CDR2 YYREEE (reference sequence). CDR3 DNA: TGTGCCAGCAGCTCCGGGACAGAGGGCAACCTTTTCTACAATGAGCAGTTCTTC. Translation gives CASSSGTEGNLFYNEQFF.